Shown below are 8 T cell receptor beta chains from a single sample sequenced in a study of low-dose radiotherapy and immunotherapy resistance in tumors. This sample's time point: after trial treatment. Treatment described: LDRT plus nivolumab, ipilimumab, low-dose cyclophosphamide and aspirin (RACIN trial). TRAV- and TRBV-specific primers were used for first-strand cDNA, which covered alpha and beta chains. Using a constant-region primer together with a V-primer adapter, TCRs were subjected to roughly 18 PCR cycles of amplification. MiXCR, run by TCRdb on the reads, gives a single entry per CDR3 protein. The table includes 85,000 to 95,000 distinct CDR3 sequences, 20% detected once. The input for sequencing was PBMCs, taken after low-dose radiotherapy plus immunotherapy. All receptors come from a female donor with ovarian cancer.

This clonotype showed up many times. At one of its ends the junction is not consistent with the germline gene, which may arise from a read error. CDR3 bases: TGCGCCAGCAGCTTGGGAGTTCTAGCGGGAGGGCCGGTTGGCGAGCAGTTCTTC. It specifies CASSLGVLAGGPVGEQFF. The chain combines TRBV5-6 with TRBJ2-1, with 12 bases lining up with TRBD2. The germline V gene has CDR1 SGHDT and CDR2 YYEEEE. The CDR3 runs 18 residues. Full variable domain (missing parts from reference TRBV5-6 and TRBJ2-1): DAGVTQSPTHLIKTRGQQVTLRCSPKSGHDTVSWYQQALGQGPQFIFQYYEEEERQRGNFPDRFSGHQFPNYSSELNVNALLLGDSALYLCASSLGVLAGGPVGEQFFGPGTRLTVL.

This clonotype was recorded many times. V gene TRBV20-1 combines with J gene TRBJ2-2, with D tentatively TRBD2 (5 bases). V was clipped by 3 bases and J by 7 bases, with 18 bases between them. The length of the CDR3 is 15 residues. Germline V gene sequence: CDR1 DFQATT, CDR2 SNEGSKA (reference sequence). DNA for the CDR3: TGCAGTGCTAGTGGCCGGGCGGGCCTTATCGGGGAGCTGTTTTTT. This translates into CSASGRAGLIGELFF.

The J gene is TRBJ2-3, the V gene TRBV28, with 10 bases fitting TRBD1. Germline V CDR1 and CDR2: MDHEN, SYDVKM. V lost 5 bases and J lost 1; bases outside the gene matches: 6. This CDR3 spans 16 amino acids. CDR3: CASSLPGQGRTDTQYF. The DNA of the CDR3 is TGTGCCAGCAGTCTGCCGGGACAGGGGCGCACAGATACGCAGTATTTT.

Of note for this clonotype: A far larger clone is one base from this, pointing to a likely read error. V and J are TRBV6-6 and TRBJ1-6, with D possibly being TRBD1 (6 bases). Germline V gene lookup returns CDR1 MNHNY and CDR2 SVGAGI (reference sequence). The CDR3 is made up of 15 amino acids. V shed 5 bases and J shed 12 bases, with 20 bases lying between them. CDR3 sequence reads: CASSMDSYSFGPLHF. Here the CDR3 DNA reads TGTGCCAGCAGTATGGACAGCTATTCGTTTGGACCCCTCCACTTT.

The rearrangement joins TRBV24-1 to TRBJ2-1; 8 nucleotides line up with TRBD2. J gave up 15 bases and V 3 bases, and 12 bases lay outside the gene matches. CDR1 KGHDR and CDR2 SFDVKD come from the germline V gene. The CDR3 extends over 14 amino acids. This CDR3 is CATSDPAREGSTFF. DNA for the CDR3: TGTGCCACCAGTGATCCTGCCCGGGAGGGTTCCACGTTCTTC.

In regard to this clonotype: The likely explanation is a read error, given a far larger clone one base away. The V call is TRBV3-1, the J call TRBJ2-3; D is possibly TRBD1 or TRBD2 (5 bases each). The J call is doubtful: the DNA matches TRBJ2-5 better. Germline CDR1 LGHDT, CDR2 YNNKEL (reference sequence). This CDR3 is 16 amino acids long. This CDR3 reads CASSRGTGTPQETQYF. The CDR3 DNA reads TGTGCCAGCAGCAGGGGAACGGGGACCCCACAAGAGACCCAGTACTTC.

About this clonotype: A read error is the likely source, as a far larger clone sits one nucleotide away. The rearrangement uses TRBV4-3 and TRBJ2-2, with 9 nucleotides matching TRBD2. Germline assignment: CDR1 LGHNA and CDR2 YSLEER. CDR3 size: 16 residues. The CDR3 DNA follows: TGCGCCAGCAGCCAACTAGCGGGAAGGGTCGGCGGGGAGCTGTCTTTT. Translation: CASSQLAGRVGGELSF.

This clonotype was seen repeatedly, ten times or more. CDR3 loop: CASSQGVNEQYF. DNA for the CDR3: TGTGCCAGCAGCCAAGGGGTCAACGAGCAGTACTTC. The J gene is TRBJ2-7, the V gene TRBV3-1; D call uncertain. This CDR3 comprises 12 residues. V was trimmed by 1 base and J by 5 bases, leaving 6 bases between them. From germline, CDR1 is LGHDT and CDR2 YNNKEL (reference sequence).